This is a list of T cell receptor beta chains from one sample in a study of cytomegalovirus exposure and HLA in healthy donors. Profiled with immunoSEQ multiplex PCR; TCRdb holds only in-frame clones, not every one. Of 97,000 or so clones in the sample, about two thirds were seen once. The sample consisted of PBMCs. The origin of the receptors is a man between 50 and 59 years old in good health and CMV-seronegative. Each CDR3 is given with its conserved first and last residue. A D gene is named only where the DNA matches it firmly. Not all rows give a size; the values are once, few, many and, for expanded clones, a class.

abundance	d_gene	v_gene	j_gene	CDR3aa	CDR3nt
NA	NA	TRBV4-1	TRBJ1-2	CASSHAEGALSLYGYTF	TGCGCCAGCAGCCATGCTGAGGGTGCGCTGAGTCTCTATGGCTACACCTTC
NA	TRBD1	TRBV28	TRBJ1-5	CASSSAGTGIQPQHF	TGTGCCAGCAGTTCAGCCGGGACAGGGATTCAGCCCCAGCATTTT
NA	NA	TRBV10-1	TRBJ1-5	CASSHRDKGIYSNQPQHF	TGCGCCAGCAGCCACCGGGACAAAGGTATTTATAGCAATCAGCCCCAGCATTTT
NA	NA	TRBV5-6	TRBJ1-1	CASSLGGKNTEAFF	TGTGCCAGCAGCCTGGGAGGGAAGAACACTGAAGCTTTCTTT
NA	TRBD2	TRBV6-4	TRBJ2-1	CASSERRTSGYNEQFF	TGTGCCAGCAGTGAACGGCGGACTAGCGGCTACAATGAGCAGTTCTTC
NA	TRBD1	TRBV18	TRBJ1-4	CASSPGDRAYEKLFF	TGTGCCAGCTCACCCGGGGACAGGGCTTACGAAAAACTGTTTTTT
NA	NA	TRBV4-2	TRBJ1-6	CASSQGPPGWESSYNSPLHF	TGTGCCAGCAGCCAAGGCCCCCCAGGGTGGGAAAGCTCCTATAATTCACCCCTCCACTTT
NA	NA	TRBV5-1	TRBJ2-1	CASSFRGKDEQFF	TGCGCCAGCAGCTTCCGGGGGAAGGATGAGCAGTTCTTC
NA	NA	TRBV7-9	TRBJ2-5	CSSSYLTGLFPGETQYF	TGTTCCAGCAGCTATCTGACGGGACTTTTCCCTGGGGAGACCCAGTACTTC
NA	NA	TRBV28	TRBJ2-7	CASRGSKVPYEQYF	TGTGCCAGCAGGGGGAGTAAAGTTCCTTACGAGCAGTACTTC
NA	TRBD1	TRBV25-1	TRBJ2-7	CASSEGRTGDYEQYF	TGTGCCAGCAGTGAGGGTAGGACAGGGGATTACGAGCAGTACTTC
NA	NA	TRBV7-3	TRBJ2-3	CASSRSGTDTQYF	TGTGCCAGCTCCCGTTCTGGCACAGATACGCAGTATTTT
NA	NA	TRBV19	TRBJ2-7	CASTTTRDFSYEQYF	TGTGCCAGTACTACAACTCGGGACTTCTCCTACGAGCAGTACTTC
NA	TRBD1	TRBV27	TRBJ2-7	CASSLGQGPTYEQYF	TGTGCCAGCAGTCTGGGACAGGGCCCTACCTACGAGCAGTACTTC
NA	NA	TRBV9	TRBJ2-1	CASSVGPSTNNEQFF	TGTGCCAGCAGCGTAGGACCCTCGACTAACAATGAGCAGTTCTTC
NA	NA	TRBV7-9	TRBJ1-2	CASSLREAQDLYGYTF	TGTGCCAGCAGCTTAAGGGAGGCCCAGGACCTATATGGCTACACCTTC
once	TRBD2	TRBV6-6	TRBJ2-2	CASSLVAGGELFF	TGTGCCAGCAGTTTGGTAGCGGGCGGGGAGCTGTTTTTT
NA	TRBD2	TRBV5-1	TRBJ2-7	CASSQNSGGLYEQYF	TGCGCCAGCAGCCAGAATAGCGGGGGGCTTTACGAGCAGTACTTC
few	TRBD1	TRBV29-1	TRBJ2-7	CSVSRQGLGEQYF	TGCAGCGTCAGCAGACAGGGGCTAGGAGAGCAGTACTTC
NA	TRBD1	TRBV5-1	TRBJ1-2	CASSRQGSGLDYGYTF	TGCGCCAGCAGTAGACAGGGGTCGGGTTTGGACTATGGCTACACCTTC
NA	TRBD1	TRBV29-1	TRBJ1-1	CSVGRDRNTEAFF	TGCAGCGTTGGCCGGGACAGGAACACTGAAGCTTTCTTT
NA	TRBD2	TRBV27	TRBJ2-5	CASSSVSGRGQTQYF	TGTGCCAGCAGTTCCGTGAGCGGGAGGGGGCAGACCCAGTACTTC
NA	NA	TRBV10-2	TRBJ1-1	CASSLQGLNTEAFF	TGCGCCAGCAGCCTCCAGGGGCTGAACACTGAAGCTTTCTTT
NA	TRBD1	TRBV6-5	TRBJ2-7	CASSLLTGGLNEQYF	TGTGCCAGCAGTCTGCTAACAGGGGGCTTGAACGAGCAGTACTTC
NA	TRBD2	TRBV4-1	TRBJ2-1	CASSQGSSGRVYNEQFF	TGCGCCAGCAGCCAAGGCTCTAGCGGGAGAGTCTACAATGAGCAGTTCTTC
NA	TRBD1	TRBV5-4	TRBJ1-4	CASSSTGTGYEKLFF	TGTGCCAGCAGCAGTACCGGGACAGGGTATGAAAAACTGTTTTTT
NA	TRBD1	TRBV7-2	TRBJ2-7	CASSFGQGLAYEQYF	TGTGCCAGCAGTTTCGGACAGGGCCTCGCCTACGAGCAGTACTTC
NA	TRBD1	TRBV7-9	TRBJ1-2	CASSLGTGRSGYGYTF	TGTGCCAGCAGCTTAGGGACAGGGAGAAGCGGCTATGGCTACACCTTC
NA	TRBD2	TRBV4-2	TRBJ2-1	CASSQDFGTSVPQFF	TGTGCCAGCAGCCAAGACTTCGGGACTAGCGTGCCTCAATTCTTC
NA	NA	TRBV5-5	TRBJ1-1	CASSLASGLKTENTEAFF	TGTGCCAGCAGCTTGGCCTCAGGCCTTAAAACCGAAAACACTGAAGCTTTCTTT
NA	NA	TRBV6-1	TRBJ2-7	CASSGLKGGYEQYF	TGTGCCAGCAGTGGTCTAAAAGGCGGGTACGAGCAGTACTTC
NA	NA	TRBV5-1	TRBJ2-2	CASSFFIEGTGELFF	TGCGCCAGCAGCTTCTTTATTGAGGGAACCGGGGAGCTGTTTTTT
once	NA	TRBV28	TRBJ1-3	CASSLFTVSSGNTIYF	TGTGCCAGCAGTTTATTTACAGTGAGCTCTGGAAACACCATATATTTT
NA	TRBD2	TRBV27	TRBJ2-7	CASSLSGLAFFTEQYF	TGTGCCAGCAGTTTGTCGGGACTAGCCTTTTTTACCGAGCAGTACTTC
NA	TRBD1	TRBV5-5	TRBJ1-6	CASSLVRTGNSPLHF	TGTGCCAGCAGCTTGGTGCGGACAGGGAATTCACCCCTCCACTTT